The sequence of this T cell receptor (beta chain) was determined in a study of blood T cells in healthy people across ages. Regarding the study as a whole: Those diversity estimates obtained from one million T cells were thought to be underestimates. TCR beta diversity tracked closely with naive T cell percentage.

A second PCR, run for about 6 to 11 cycles, used a sample-barcoded 5' primer plus a J-beta primer mix. The yield of each sample was at least 2.5 million CDR3-containing paired-end reads. TCRdb re-called the 5' RACE reads through MiXCR, storing one row per CDR3 protein. The sample has 800,000 to 900,000 distinct CDR3 sequences; 62% are singletons. CDR1 is LNHDA, CDR2 SQIVND, per germline (reference sequence). This CDR3 region has 14 residues. V was cut by 4 bases and J by 4 bases, with 11 bases left in between. As for this clonotype: Its antigen is undetermined.

The rearrangement joins TRBV19 to TRBJ1-5; a possible D gene is TRBD1 (6 bases). This receptor was obtained from a man between 25 and 39 years old in good health. The sequencing input was blood. Written as DNA, the CDR3 is TGTGCCAGTAGTACCGGACAGATAAATCAGCCCCAGCATTTT. Encoded protein: CASSTGQINQPQHF.